Detailed here is one TCR beta chain. Trimming cost V 5 bases and J 3 bases; bases outside gene matches: 8. Germline CDR1 is SGHVS and CDR2 is FNYEAQ. This CDR3 is 16 amino acids long. The record originates from a study of T cell changes during pregnancy in multiple sclerosis. Clones were read by immunoSEQ multiplex PCR, and TCRdb kept only the in-frame ones, dropping some. The sample yields under 50,000 clones, 80% to 95% seen once. This TCR was recovered from a female donor with multiple sclerosis, enrolled in a pregnancy study. The chain links TRBV7-6 to TRBJ2-2, with TRBD2 matching 8 bases. This sample comprised CD4+ T cells from peripheral blood mononuclear cells, obtained in the first trimester of pregnancy. CDR3 protein: CASSPSGSRDTGELFF. The CDR3 nucleotides read TGTGCCAGCAGCCCCAGCGGGAGTCGGGACACCGGGGAGCTGTTTTTT.